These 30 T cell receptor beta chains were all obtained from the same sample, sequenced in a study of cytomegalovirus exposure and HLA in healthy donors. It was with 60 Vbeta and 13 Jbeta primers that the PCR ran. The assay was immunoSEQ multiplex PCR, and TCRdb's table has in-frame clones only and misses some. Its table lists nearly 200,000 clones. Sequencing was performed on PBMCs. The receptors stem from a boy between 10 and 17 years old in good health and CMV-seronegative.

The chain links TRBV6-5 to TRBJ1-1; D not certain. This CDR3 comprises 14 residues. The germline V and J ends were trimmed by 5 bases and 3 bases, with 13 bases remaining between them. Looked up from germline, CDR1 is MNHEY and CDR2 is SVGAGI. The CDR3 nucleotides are TGTGCCAGCAGTGCCGGGATTTTTCACACTGAAGCTTTCTTT. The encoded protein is CASSAGIFHTEAFF.

This chain's CDR3 is CAIADTNTGELFF. CDR3 sequence (DNA): TGTGCCATCGCGGACACAAACACCGGGGAGCTGTTTTTT. The chain recombines TRBV6-5 with TRBJ2-2; D perhaps matches TRBD1 (5 bases). Trimming left V 10 bases short and J 2 bases short, with 11 bases between. Germline V gives CDR1 MNHEY, CDR2 SVGAGI. The CDR3 contains 13 residues.

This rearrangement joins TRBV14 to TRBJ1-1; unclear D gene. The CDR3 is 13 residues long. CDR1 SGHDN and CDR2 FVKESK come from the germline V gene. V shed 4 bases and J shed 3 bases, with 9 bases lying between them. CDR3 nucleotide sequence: TGTGCCAGCAGCCTCTCCCGAGACACTGAAGCTTTCTTT. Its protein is CASSLSRDTEAFF.

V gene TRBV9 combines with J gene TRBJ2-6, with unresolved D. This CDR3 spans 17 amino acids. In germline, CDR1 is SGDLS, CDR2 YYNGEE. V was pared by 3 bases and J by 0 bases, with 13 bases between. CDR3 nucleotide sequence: TGTGCCAGCAGCGCCCTTCTGTCTCTCTCTGGGGCCAACGTCCTGACTTTC. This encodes CASSALLSLSGANVLTF.

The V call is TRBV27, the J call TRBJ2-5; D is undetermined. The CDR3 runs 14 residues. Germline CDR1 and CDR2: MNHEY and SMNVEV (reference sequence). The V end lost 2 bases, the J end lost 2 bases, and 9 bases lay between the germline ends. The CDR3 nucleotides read TGTGCCAGCAGTTTAAGACAAGATCAAGAGACCCAGTACTTC. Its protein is CASSLRQDQETQYF.

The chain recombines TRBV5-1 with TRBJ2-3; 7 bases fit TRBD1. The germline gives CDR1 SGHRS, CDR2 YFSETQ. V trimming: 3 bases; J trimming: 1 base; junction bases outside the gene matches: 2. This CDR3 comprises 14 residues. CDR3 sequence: CASSSDRGTDTQYF. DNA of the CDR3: TGCGCCAGCAGCTCAGACAGGGGCACAGATACGCAGTATTTT.

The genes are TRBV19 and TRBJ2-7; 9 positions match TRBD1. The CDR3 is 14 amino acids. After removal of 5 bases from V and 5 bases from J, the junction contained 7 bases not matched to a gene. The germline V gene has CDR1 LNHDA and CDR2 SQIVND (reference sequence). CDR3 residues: CASSGWTGVDEQYF. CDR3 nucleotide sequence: TGTGCCAGTAGTGGGTGGACAGGGGTCGACGAGCAGTACTTC.

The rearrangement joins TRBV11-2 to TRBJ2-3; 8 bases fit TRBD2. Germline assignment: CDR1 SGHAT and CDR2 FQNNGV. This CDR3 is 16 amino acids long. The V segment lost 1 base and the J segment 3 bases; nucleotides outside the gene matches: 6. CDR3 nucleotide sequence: TGTGCCAGCAGCTTAGTATGGGCGGGGGGTACAGATACGCAGTATTTT. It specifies CASSLVWAGGTDTQYF.

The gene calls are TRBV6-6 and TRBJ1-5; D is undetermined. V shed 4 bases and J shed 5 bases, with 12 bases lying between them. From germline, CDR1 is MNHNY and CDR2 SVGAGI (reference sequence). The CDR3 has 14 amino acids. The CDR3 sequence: CASSLVGSDQPQHF. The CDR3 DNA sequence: TGTGCCAGCAGTTTAGTCGGGAGTGATCAGCCCCAGCATTTT.

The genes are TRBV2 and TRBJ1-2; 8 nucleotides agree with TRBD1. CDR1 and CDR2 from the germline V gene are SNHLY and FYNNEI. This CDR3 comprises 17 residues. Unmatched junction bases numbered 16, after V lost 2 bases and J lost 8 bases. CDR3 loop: CASSEYGRGPQPGGYTF. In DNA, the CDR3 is TGTGCCAGCAGTGAATACGGCAGGGGGCCCCAACCAGGCGGCTACACCTTC.

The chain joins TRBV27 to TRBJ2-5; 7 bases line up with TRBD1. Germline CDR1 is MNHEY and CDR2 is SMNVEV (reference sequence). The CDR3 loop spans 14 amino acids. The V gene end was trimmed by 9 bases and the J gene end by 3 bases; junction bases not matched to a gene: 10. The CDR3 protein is CARRPGQTKETQYF. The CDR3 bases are TGTGCCAGGAGACCGGGACAGACTAAAGAGACCCAGTACTTC.

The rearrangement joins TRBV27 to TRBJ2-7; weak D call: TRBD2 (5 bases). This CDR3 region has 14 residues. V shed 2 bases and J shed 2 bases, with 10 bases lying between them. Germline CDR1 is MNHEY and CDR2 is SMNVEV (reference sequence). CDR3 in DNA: TGTGCCAGCAGTTTAGGGCCCGGGGCCTACGAGCAGTACTTC. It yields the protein CASSLGPGAYEQYF.

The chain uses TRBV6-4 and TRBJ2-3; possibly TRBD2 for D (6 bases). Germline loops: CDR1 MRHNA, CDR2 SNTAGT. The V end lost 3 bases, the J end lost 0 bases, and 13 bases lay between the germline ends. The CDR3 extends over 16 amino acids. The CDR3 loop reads CASSELKTSSTDTQYF. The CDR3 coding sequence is TGTGCCAGCAGTGAGCTTAAGACTAGTAGCACAGATACGCAGTATTTT.

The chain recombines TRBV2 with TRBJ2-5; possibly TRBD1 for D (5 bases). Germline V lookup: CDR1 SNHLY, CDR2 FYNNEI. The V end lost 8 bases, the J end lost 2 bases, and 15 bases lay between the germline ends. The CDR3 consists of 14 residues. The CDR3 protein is CASRVGAVQETQYF. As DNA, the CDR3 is TGTGCCAGCCGCGTTGGGGCCGTGCAAGAGACCCAGTACTTC.

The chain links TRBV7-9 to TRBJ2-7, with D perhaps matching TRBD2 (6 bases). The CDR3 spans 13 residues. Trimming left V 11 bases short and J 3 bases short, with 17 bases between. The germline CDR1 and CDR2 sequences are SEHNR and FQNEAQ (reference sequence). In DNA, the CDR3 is TGTGCCGCGGACCCGGTGGGGGGCTACGAGCAGTACTTC. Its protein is CAADPVGGYEQYF.

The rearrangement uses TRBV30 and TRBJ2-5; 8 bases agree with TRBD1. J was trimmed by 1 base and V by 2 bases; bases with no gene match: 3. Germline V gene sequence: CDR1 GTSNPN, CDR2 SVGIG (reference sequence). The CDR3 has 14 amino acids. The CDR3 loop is CAWSSDRGQETQYF. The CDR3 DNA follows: TGTGCCTGGAGTTCCGACAGGGGCCAAGAGACCCAGTACTTC.

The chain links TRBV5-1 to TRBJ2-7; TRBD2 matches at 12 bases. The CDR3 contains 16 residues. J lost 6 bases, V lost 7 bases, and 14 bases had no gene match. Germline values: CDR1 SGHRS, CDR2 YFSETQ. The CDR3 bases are TGCGCCAGCTCCCTGCAACCGACTAGCGGGGGCCTCGAGCAGTACTTC. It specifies CASSLQPTSGGLEQYF.

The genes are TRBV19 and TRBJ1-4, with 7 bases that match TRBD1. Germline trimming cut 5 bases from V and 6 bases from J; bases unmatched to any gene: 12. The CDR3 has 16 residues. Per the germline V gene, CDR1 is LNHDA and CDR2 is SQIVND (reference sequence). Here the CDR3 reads CASSATGVRVDEKLFF. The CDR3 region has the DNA TGTGCCAGTAGTGCTACAGGGGTCCGGGTGGATGAAAAACTGTTTTTT.

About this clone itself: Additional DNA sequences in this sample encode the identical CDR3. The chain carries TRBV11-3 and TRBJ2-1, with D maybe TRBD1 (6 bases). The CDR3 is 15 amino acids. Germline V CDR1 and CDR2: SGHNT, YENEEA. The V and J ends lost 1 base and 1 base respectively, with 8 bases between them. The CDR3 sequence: CASSLGQGSYNEQFF. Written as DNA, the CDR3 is TGTGCCAGCAGCTTAGGGCAGGGGTCCTACAATGAGCAGTTCTTC.

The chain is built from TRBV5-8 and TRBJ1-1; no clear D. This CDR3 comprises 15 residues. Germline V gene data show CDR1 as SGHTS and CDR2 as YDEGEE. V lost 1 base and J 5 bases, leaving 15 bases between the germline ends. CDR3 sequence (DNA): TGTGCCAGCAGCTTGTCAGTGGGGAGGTGGACTGAAGCTTTCTTT. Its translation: CASSLSVGRWTEAFF.

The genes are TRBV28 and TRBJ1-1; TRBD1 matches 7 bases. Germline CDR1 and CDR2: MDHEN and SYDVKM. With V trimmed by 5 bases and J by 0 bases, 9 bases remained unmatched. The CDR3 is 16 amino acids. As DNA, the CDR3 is TGTGCCAGCAGTCGAACTACAGGGGTAATGAACACTGAAGCTTTCTTT. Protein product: CASSRTTGVMNTEAFF.

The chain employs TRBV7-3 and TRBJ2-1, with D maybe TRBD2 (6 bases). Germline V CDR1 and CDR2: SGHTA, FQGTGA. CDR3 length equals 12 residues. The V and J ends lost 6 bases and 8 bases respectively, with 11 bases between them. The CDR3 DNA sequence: TGTGCCAGCAGAGACGGGGGAGATGAGCAGTTCTTC. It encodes CASRDGGDEQFF.

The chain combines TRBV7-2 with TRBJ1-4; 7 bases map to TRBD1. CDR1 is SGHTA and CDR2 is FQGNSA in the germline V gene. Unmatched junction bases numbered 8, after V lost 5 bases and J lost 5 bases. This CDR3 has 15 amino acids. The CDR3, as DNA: TGTGCCAGCAGCATAGGGGCAGGGGGAAATGAAAAACTGTTTTTT. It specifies CASSIGAGGNEKLFF.

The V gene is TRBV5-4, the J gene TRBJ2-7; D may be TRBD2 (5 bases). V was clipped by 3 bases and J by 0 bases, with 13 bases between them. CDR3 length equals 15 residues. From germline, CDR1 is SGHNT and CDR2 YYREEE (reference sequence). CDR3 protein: CASSSGGVLSYEQYF. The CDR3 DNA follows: TGTGCCAGCAGCTCTGGAGGAGTTCTCTCCTACGAGCAGTACTTC.

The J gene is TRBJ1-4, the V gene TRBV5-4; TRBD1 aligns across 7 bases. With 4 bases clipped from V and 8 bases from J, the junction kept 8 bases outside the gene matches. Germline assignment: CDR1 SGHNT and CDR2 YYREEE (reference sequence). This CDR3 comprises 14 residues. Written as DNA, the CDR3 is TGTGCCAGCAGCCCGACAGGGAGTGGCGAAAAACTGTTTTTT. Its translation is CASSPTGSGEKLFF.

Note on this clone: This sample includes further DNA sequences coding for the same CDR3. In DNA, the CDR3 is TGCGCCAGCAGCCAGGGGACAGGGGGCTACGGAATGAACACTGAAGCTTTCTTT. This translates into CASSQGTGGYGMNTEAFF. The chain links TRBV4-3 to TRBJ1-1; 12 bases agree with TRBD1. The ends lost 3 bases at V and 0 bases at J; junction bases unmatched: 8. This CDR3 region has 18 residues. CDR1 is LGHNA, CDR2 YSLEER, per germline.

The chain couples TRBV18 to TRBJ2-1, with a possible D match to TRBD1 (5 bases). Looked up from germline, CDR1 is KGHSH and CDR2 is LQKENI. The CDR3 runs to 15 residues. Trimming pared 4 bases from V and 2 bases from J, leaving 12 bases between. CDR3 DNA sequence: TGTGCCAGCTCACTAACAGGTGACCCCTACAATGAGCAGTTCTTC. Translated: CASSLTGDPYNEQFF.

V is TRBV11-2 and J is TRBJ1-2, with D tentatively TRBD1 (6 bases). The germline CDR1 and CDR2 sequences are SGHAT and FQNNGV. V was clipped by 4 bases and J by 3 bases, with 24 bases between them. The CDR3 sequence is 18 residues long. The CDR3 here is CASSYTIKKRGRDYGYTF. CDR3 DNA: TGTGCCAGCAGCTACACGATAAAAAAGCGGGGGCGCGACTATGGCTACACCTTC.

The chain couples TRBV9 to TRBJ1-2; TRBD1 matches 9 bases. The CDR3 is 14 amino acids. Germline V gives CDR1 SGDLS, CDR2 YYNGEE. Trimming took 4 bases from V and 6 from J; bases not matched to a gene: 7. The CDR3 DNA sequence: TGTGCCAGCAGCCATACAGGGGGCTTCGATGGCTACACCTTC. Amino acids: CASSHTGGFDGYTF.

Here the CDR3 reads CAWRWRGGDNEQFF. Here the CDR3 DNA reads TGTGCCTGGAGATGGCGCGGGGGAGACAATGAGCAGTTCTTC. V usage is TRBV30 and J usage is TRBJ2-1; 7 nucleotides match TRBD2. After removal of 3 bases from V and 5 bases from J, the junction contained 7 bases not matched to a gene. In germline, CDR1 is GTSNPN, CDR2 SVGIG (reference sequence). This CDR3 spans 14 amino acids.